Included here is one T cell receptor (beta chain) sequence, with context. This clonotype was detected ten times or more. This receptor's antigen is unknown. It has no much larger one-base neighbor in the sample; base qualities were not kept. These data come from a study of T-cell reconstitution after alpha-beta-depleted transplantation in children (dated by TCRdb to 2016 to 2018). With regard to the full study: Using TCR repertoire profiling, the study quantitatively followed how T-cell immune reconstitution unfolded in children after TCRalphabeta/CD19-depleted allogeneic hematopoietic cell transplantation. General study outcomes and caveats: The high TCRbeta diversity at day 60 in some patients was ascribed to recipient T cells and intrathymic progenitors that had survived conditioning. About two months after transplant, the apparently early recovery of alphabetaT-cell counts reportedly depended on just several hundred clones that had expanded rapidly and came from non-depleted graft cells. Hyperexpanded clone frequencies declined over subsequent months; after one year, T-cell counts and TCRbeta diversity were mostly attributed to newly produced T cells.

Library method: PCR. Sequencing instrument: Illumina HiSeq 2500. To normalize quantification of the TCRbeta repertoire, the TCR libraries were built with molecular barcoding that relied on unique molecular identifiers. TCRdb trimmed the raw reads at Q25, called clones with MiXCR and kept productive beta chains. For every CDR3 protein sequence, its rows merge into one entry that carries the most common genes and DNA. Across this sample there are approximately 200,000 distinct CDR3 sequences, with approximately 6.8% seen only once. In total, the top ten clones hold about 4.4% of the sample. The sample's treatment or condition label, in plain terms: allogeneic hematopoietic cell transplantation with graft depleted of TCRalphabeta T cells and CD19 B cells. TCRalphabeta/CD19-depleted allogeneic hematopoietic cell grafts were given to the transplant recipients, all of whom were children. The CDR3 spans 14 residues, from the cysteine through the phenylalanine. Just the 42-base CDR3 DNA is kept, in frame starting at base 1. CDR1 and CDR2 were assigned from the germline V gene as SQVTM and ANQGSEA. The junction shows trimming of 6 bases on V and 5 bases on J, plus 19 bases between the germline ends.

The TCR sequence derives from a girl under three years old with combined immunodeficiency, due to receive a stem cell transplant. The chain is encoded by TRBV29-1 joined to TRBJ2-5; the D gene is perhaps TRBD2, on 5 matching bases. The source was PBMCs, collected before TCRalphabeta/CD19-depleted stem cell transplant. CDR3 reads: CSVATGVSGETQYF. The nucleotides read TGCAGCGTCGCGACCGGGGTCAGTGGGGAGACCCAGTACTTC.